Listed below are T cell receptor beta chains from one sample, sequenced in a study of shared clonotypes between healthy human individuals. Generated by immunoSEQ multiplex PCR, the TCRdb table keeps only in-frame clones and is missing some. In the table there are fewer than 3 million clones, 92% of which are singletons. Material for sequencing was naive CD4+ T cells from PBMCs. The receptors were gathered from a man between 18 and 35 years old in good health. Some clones in this sample may be carry-over from other donors' samples. Each CDR3 is given with its conserved first and last residue. A D gene is named only where the DNA matches it firmly. The size field is filled for only some rows; it gives once, few, many or a size class.

>once|TRBJ2-1|TRBV6-5|-
CASSPDSKAYNEQFF
TGTGCCAGCAGTCCCGACTCGAAAGCCTACAATGAGCAGTTCTTC
>-|TRBJ1-2|TRBV4-3|-
CASSQGAIAYGYTF
TGCGCCAGCAGCCAGGGGGCGATCGCCTATGGCTACACCTTC
>-|TRBJ1-2|TRBV29-1|-
CSVEENYGYTF
TGCAGCGTTGAAGAAAACTATGGCTACACCTTC
>-|TRBJ1-3|TRBV7-9|-
CASSLAPRSSGNTIYF
TGTGCCAGCAGCTTAGCGCCGCGGAGCTCTGGAAACACCATATATTTT
>-|TRBJ1-2|TRBV29-1|TRBD1
CSVDRDSYGYTF
TGCAGCGTTGATCGGGACAGCTATGGCTACACCTTC
>-|TRBJ1-2|TRBV4-1|-
CASSQDGTPRNYGYTF
TGCGCCAGCAGCCAAGACGGGACACCTCGAAACTATGGCTACACCTTC
>once|TRBJ2-7|TRBV28|TRBD2
CASSRRLAGANEQYF
TGTGCCAGCAGTCGGCGGCTAGCGGGAGCCAACGAGCAGTACTTC
>-|TRBJ1-1|TRBV10-1|-
CASSESTTEAFF
TGCGCCAGCAGTGAGTCGACCACTGAAGCTTTCTTT
>once|TRBJ2-1|TRBV7-3|-
CASSLRGGEQFF
TGTGCCAGCAGCTTGAGAGGGGGTGAGCAGTTCTTC
>-|TRBJ2-1|TRBV7-2|-
CASSYHATTEQFF
TGTGCCAGCAGTTATCACGCGACGACTGAGCAGTTCTTC
>-|TRBJ2-1|TRBV5-1|TRBD2
CASSLVGLDNEQFF
TGCGCCAGCAGCCTGGTGGGACTAGACAATGAGCAGTTCTTC
>-|TRBJ2-7|TRBV25-1|TRBD1
CASSRTGGPYEQYF
TGTGCCAGCAGCCGGACAGGGGGTCCCTACGAGCAGTACTTC
>-|TRBJ1-1|TRBV29-1|-
CSVEGVTGRVGTEAFF
TGCAGCGTTGAAGGGGTCACAGGGAGGGTGGGGACTGAAGCTTTCTTT
>-|TRBJ1-2|TRBV10-3|TRBD1
CAISEGQGRYYGYTF
TGTGCCATCAGTGAGGGACAGGGAAGGTACTATGGCTACACCTTC
>-|TRBJ2-3|TRBV7-2|TRBD2
CASSSGTSGRTDTQYF
TGTGCCAGCAGCTCCGGGACTAGCGGCCGCACAGATACGCAGTATTTT
>-|TRBJ1-1|TRBV2|-
CASSRLATEAFF
TGTGCCAGCAGTAGACTGGCCACTGAAGCTTTCTTT
>once|TRBJ1-1|TRBV29-1|-
CSVVSGTEAFF
TGCAGCGTTGTATCGGGCACTGAAGCTTTCTTT
>few|TRBJ1-1|TRBV18|-
CASSRGWGKGTEAFF
TGTGCCAGCTCACGGGGATGGGGGAAAGGGACTGAAGCTTTCTTT
>-|TRBJ1-1|TRBV28|-
CASSFPGLNTEAFF
TGTGCCAGCAGTTTCCCCGGCTTGAACACTGAAGCTTTCTTT
>-|TRBJ1-5|TRBV28|TRBD1
CASSENQFDPRDRDNQPQHF
TGTGCCAGCAGTGAGAACCAATTCGACCCGAGGGACAGGGACAATCAGCCCCAGCATTTT
>-|TRBJ2-7|TRBV5-4|-
CASSADGSSYEQYF
TGTGCCAGCAGCGCGGACGGGAGCTCCTACGAGCAGTACTTC
>-|TRBJ1-3|TRBV6-1|TRBD1
CASSGTGFRGNTIYF
TGTGCCAGCAGTGGGACAGGGTTTCGTGGAAACACCATATATTTT
>-|TRBJ1-1|TRBV12-5|-
CASGQATNTEAFF
TGTGCTAGTGGACAGGCCACGAACACTGAAGCTTTCTTT
>-|TRBJ1-1|TRBV5-1|-
CASALGNFREGRNTEAFF
TGCGCCAGCGCTCTCGGCAATTTTAGAGAGGGGAGGAACACTGAAGCTTTCTTT
>-|TRBJ2-2|TRBV2|TRBD1
CASSLREGTGVNTGELFF
TGTGCCAGCAGTTTACGCGAGGGGACAGGGGTTAACACCGGGGAGCTGTTTTTT
>-|TRBJ1-1|TRBV11-2|-
CASSWRDLNTEAFF
TGTGCCAGCAGCTGGAGGGACCTGAACACTGAAGCTTTCTTT
>once|TRBJ1-2|TRBV2|-
CASSDRGKGYTF
TGTGCCAGCAGTGATCGAGGGAAGGGCTACACCTTC
>-|TRBJ1-2|TRBV6-5|-
CASSYGGGGGGYTF
TGTGCCAGCAGTTACGGTGGAGGCGGAGGTGGCTACACCTTC
>-|TRBJ2-3|TRBV7-2|-
CASSLVRLVTDTQYF
TGTGCCAGCAGCTTAGTCCGACTAGTCACAGATACGCAGTATTTT
>-|TRBJ1-2|TRBV29-1|-
CSVELQGNYGYTF
TGCAGCGTTGAACTGCAGGGCAACTATGGCTACACCTTC
>-|TRBJ2-4|TRBV4-2|-
CASSPSMGGELAKNIQYF
TGTGCCAGCAGCCCATCGATGGGGGGCGAGCTAGCCAAAAACATTCAGTACTTC
>-|TRBJ2-5|TRBV5-4|TRBD2
CASSQRLASQETQYF
TGTGCCAGCAGCCAACGACTAGCTTCCCAAGAGACCCAGTACTTC
>-|TRBJ2-2|TRBV5-1|-
CASAPRPQGGELFF
TGCGCCAGCGCTCCGAGGCCCCAGGGCGGGGAGCTGTTTTTT
>-|TRBJ2-1|TRBV5-1|TRBD2
CASSYVSGASYNEQFF
TGCGCCAGCAGCTACGTGAGCGGGGCCTCCTACAATGAGCAGTTCTTC
>-|TRBJ1-1|TRBV21-1|-
CASSKSEAMNTEAFF
TGTGCCAGCAGCAAGTCCGAGGCAATGAACACTGAAGCTTTCTTT
>-|TRBJ1-2|TRBV7-2|-
CASSLQHSGGYTF
TGTGCCAGCAGCTTACAACACAGTGGGGGCTACACCTTC
>-|TRBJ2-7|TRBV7-9|-
CASSPRDSSHEQYF
TGTGCCAGCAGCCCGCGGGACAGCTCCCACGAGCAGTACTTC
>-|TRBJ2-7|TRBV11-1|TRBD1
CASSPGTGREQYF
TGTGCCAGCAGCCCGGGGACAGGGCGCGAGCAGTACTTC
>-|TRBJ2-3|TRBV29-1|-
CSVSLGQADTQYF
TGCAGCGTGAGCTTAGGGCAGGCAGATACGCAGTATTTT
>-|TRBJ2-3|TRBV5-1|TRBD2
CASSFRTSGRRSDTQYF
TGCGCCAGCAGCTTCAGGACTAGCGGGAGGAGGTCGGATACGCAGTATTTT